Listed here are 4 T cell receptor beta chains from one sample, sequenced in a study of blood T cell repertoires in COVID-19 (dated by TCRdb to about 2020). Library preparation used the immunoSEQ multiplex PCR assay. Held by TCRdb, this immuneACCESS table contains in-frame sequences only and omits some clones. Under half of the omission traces to an unresolved V gene where checked; the cause of the rest is unknown. The sample data list 74,000 or so clones, and about 88% of these were observed just once. The ten most abundant clones make up roughly 8.2% of the sample. The sample comprised peripheral blood. Source of these receptors: a man aged 50-59 years with active COVID-19.

The chain recombines TRBV5-6 with TRBJ2-3; 7 bases map to TRBD1. The V gene end was trimmed by 3 bases and the J gene end by 4 bases; junction bases not matched to a gene: 5. The CDR3 sequence is 14 residues long. Germline values: CDR1 SGHDT, CDR2 YYEEEE. Here the CDR3 DNA reads TGTGCCAGCAGCTATGACAGGGAATCAGATACGCAGTATTTT. Encoded protein: CASSYDRESDTQYF.

This clone appeared a single time. The chain has TRBV7-9 and TRBJ2-2, with D possibly being TRBD2 (5 bases). CDR1 and CDR2 from the germline V gene are SEHNR and FQNEAQ (reference sequence). V lost 4 bases, J lost 8 bases, and 20 bases lay in between. CDR3 length: 16 residues. The CDR3 loop is CASSSGWADYNGELFF. The CDR3 DNA sequence: TGTGCCAGCAGCTCGGGGTGGGCCGATTACAATGGGGAGCTGTTTTTT.

The chain couples TRBV5-6 to TRBJ2-5; D gene ambiguous. V lost 7 bases and J 1 base, leaving 14 bases between the germline ends. The CDR3 is made up of 14 amino acids. CDR1 is SGHDT, CDR2 YYEEEE, per germline. The DNA for the CDR3 is TGTGCCAGCCTCTTAACGAGGCGCCAAGAGACCCAGTACTTC. Protein sequence: CASLLTRRQETQYF.

This clone was detected a few times. The chain's CDR3 is CASSFYSSPLHF. The CDR3, as DNA: TGTGCCAGCAGTTTTTATTCTTCACCCCTCCACTTT. The chain employs TRBV12-3 or TRBV12-4 and TRBJ1-6; unclear D gene. The V end was cut by 3 bases, the J end by 9 bases, with 6 bases between. The CDR3 runs to 12 residues.